The 21 T cell receptor beta chains in this list originate from one sample, sequenced in a study of T cell clonality in common variable immunodeficiency. The repertoire was sequenced with immunoSEQ multiplex PCR; TCRdb's copy has only in-frame clones and lacks some. This repertoire holds about 34,000 clones, and none appear only once. The sequenced material came from peripheral blood mononuclear cells. These TCRs come from a person aged 18-70 years in good health.

This clone came up many times. CDR3 DNA (partial): TGCAGTGCTACGACAGGGGCTTGGGGC. Amino acids: CSATTGAWG. The full CDR3 reads CSATTGAWGYTF. V usage is TRBV20-1 and J usage is TRBJ1-2; 8 nucleotides line up with TRBD1. The CDR3 extends 3 residues past the end of the read, so its final part is completed from the germline J gene. CDR3 size: 12 residues. Per the germline V gene, CDR1 is DFQATT and CDR2 is SNEGSKA (reference sequence).

This clone was recorded at least ten times. The CDR3 region is CASSPGGTSGGSTDTQYF. The DNA read from the CDR3 is TGTGCCAGCAGCCCCGGCGGGACTAGCGGGGGGAGCACAGATACG. The genes are TRBV4-2 and TRBJ2-3, with 15 nucleotides matching TRBD2. The read finishes 3 residues shy of the CDR3 end, and the germline J gene is used to complete it. With 4 bases clipped from V and 0 bases from J, the junction kept 5 bases outside the gene matches. Germline assignment: CDR1 LGHNA and CDR2 YNFKEQ. The CDR3 extends over 18 amino acids.

This clone was recorded at least ten times. The read gets to within 3 residues of the CDR3 end, and the germline J gene fills in the rest. The chain has TRBV7-2 and TRBJ2-3; D remains unclear. In germline, CDR1 is SGHTA, CDR2 FQGNSA. The CDR3 totals 14 residues. The V and J ends lost 4 bases and 4 bases respectively, with 12 bases between them. CDR3 bases read: TGTGCCAGCAGCTCACAGATGCTGGCAGATACG. Translating it yields CASSSQMLADT. The whole CDR3 sequence is CASSSQMLADTQYF.

This clone was seen ten or more times. The CDR3 end is not reached by the read, which stops 3 residues before it; the germline J gene fills it in. The chain has TRBV30 and TRBJ1-2, with 7 bases lining up with TRBD1. Germline loops: CDR1 GTSNPN, CDR2 SVGIG (reference sequence). There are 13 residues in the CDR3. With 4 bases clipped from V and 7 bases from J, the junction kept 9 bases outside the gene matches. Here the CDR3 reads CAWMSDRAGGYTF. Incomplete CDR3 DNA: TGTGCCTGGATGTCCGACAGGGCCGGTGGC.

This clone was recorded at least ten times. The sequenced fragment ends 3 residues before the CDR3 boundary, so the rest is inferred from the germline J gene. The chain uses TRBV6-2 or TRBV6-3 and TRBJ1-3, with D perhaps TRBD1 (5 bases). V lost 5 bases, J lost 4 bases, and 15 bases lay in between. This CDR3 is built from 15 residues. Germline CDR1 MNHEY, CDR2 SVGEGT. CDR3 DNA (partial): TGTGCCAGCAGTGACAACCGACAGTGGGGAAACACC. Its protein product is CASSDNRQWGNT. The complete CDR3 protein is CASSDNRQWGNTIYF.

The table lists this clone with many counts. The read ends 3 residues early relative to the CDR3; the germline J gene fills the gap. The same CDR3 also results from other DNA sequences found in this sample. The genes are TRBV20-1 and TRBJ1-2, with D tentatively TRBD1 (5 bases). CDR1 is DFQATT and CDR2 is SNEGSKA in the germline V gene (reference sequence). CDR3 length: 16 amino acids. The germline V and J ends were trimmed by 6 bases and 4 bases, with 24 bases remaining between them. The CDR3 is CSAEGRGSLKGYGYTF. Partial CDR3 DNA: TGCAGTGCAGAGGGTAGGGGAAGTCTAAAGGGCTATGGC.

In this sample, this clone turned up many times. The CDR3 end falls 3 residues outside the read, so it is completed with the germline J gene. This chain connects TRBV6-2 or TRBV6-3 to TRBJ1-2; D is ambiguous. Germline loops: CDR1 MNHEY, CDR2 SVGEGT. V was shortened by 4 bases and J by 2 bases, with 5 bases between the two germline ends. The CDR3 length is 12 residues. The CDR3 DNA, read in part, is TGTGCCAGCAGTTCCCTGAACTATGGC. Protein sequence: CASSSLNYG. The full-length CDR3 reads as CASSSLNYGYTF.

The sample holds many counts of this clone. The read halts 3 residues ahead of the CDR3 end, with the missing end drawn from the germline J gene. The chain employs TRBV15 and TRBJ2-1, with TRBD2 matching over 10 bases. CDR1 and CDR2 from the germline V gene are LNHNV and YYDKDF (reference sequence). The V segment lost 4 bases and the J segment 9 bases; nucleotides outside the gene matches: 9. CDR3 length: 15 amino acids. The covered CDR3 bases are TGTGCCACCAGCACCGGGACTAGCGTGCACGGTGAG. It encodes CATSTGTSVHGE. The whole CDR3 is CATSTGTSVHGEQFF.

This clone was seen ten or more times. Coverage ceases 3 residues before the CDR3 finishes, and the germline J gene fills in the end. V usage is TRBV29-1 and J usage is TRBJ1-1; a weak D match, TRBD1 (5 bases). The CDR3 is made up of 15 amino acids. V was shortened by 3 bases and J by 0 bases, with 14 bases between the two germline ends. The germline gives CDR1 SQVTM, CDR2 ANQGSEA. CDR3 protein: CSVEPGWGMNTEAFF. The sequenced part of the CDR3 DNA is TGCAGCGTTGAGCCAGGGTGGGGAATGAACACTGAA.

At least ten counts were recorded for this clone. CDR3 DNA (partial): TGTGCCAGCAGCTTAACAGGTAGCTCCTCCTACGAG. This codes for CASSLTGSSSYE. The CDR3 reads in full as CASSLTGSSSYEQYF. The V gene is TRBV7-6, the J gene TRBJ2-7; maybe TRBD1 (5 bases). The read halts 3 residues ahead of the CDR3 end, with the missing end drawn from the germline J gene. This CDR3 is built from 15 residues. V gave up 2 bases and J gave up 0 bases, with 11 bases separating them. Germline CDR1 and CDR2: SGHVS and FNYEAQ.

This clone was counted many times. The sequenced CDR3 bases are TGTGCCAGCAGCTTCCCAGGGGGCAAGAACACCGGGGAG. It codes for CASSFPGGKNTGE. In full, the CDR3 is CASSFPGGKNTGELFF. This chain connects TRBV5-4 to TRBJ2-2; 8 positions agree with TRBD1. The sequenced fragment ends 3 residues before the CDR3 boundary, so the rest is inferred from the germline J gene. This CDR3 has 16 residues. V was pared by 2 bases and J by 1 base, with 4 bases of the junction left unmatched. CDR1 SGHNT and CDR2 YYREEE come from the germline V gene (reference sequence). Filled out from reference TRBV5-4 and TRBJ2-2, the complete variable domain reads ETGVTQSPTHLIKTRGQQVTLRCSSQSGHNTVSWYQQALGQGPQFIFQYYREEENGRGNFPPRFSGLQFPNYSSELNVNALELDDSALYLCASSFPGGKNTGELFFGEGSRLTVL.

This clone was seen many times. CDR3 DNA (partial): TGTGCCAGCAGTTATCTTGTGGGCTTTCCTGGGGCCAACGTC. Residues: CASSYLVGFPGANV. The whole CDR3 region reads CASSYLVGFPGANVLTF. The V gene is TRBV6-2 or TRBV6-3, the J gene TRBJ2-6; the D is unclear. The read is 3 residues too short to cover the CDR3 end, so that end is filled in from the germline J gene. Per the germline V gene, CDR1 is MNHEY and CDR2 is SVGEGT. The V gene lost 3 bases and the J gene lost 2 bases, with 14 bases spanning the gap. This CDR3 has 17 amino acids.

This clone was observed at least ten times. The observed sequence ends 3 residues before the CDR3 terminus, with the missing tail filled in from the germline J gene. This rearrangement joins TRBV19 to TRBJ2-6; D is unclear. CDR1 is LNHDA and CDR2 is SQIVND in the germline V gene (reference sequence). V was pared by 5 bases and J by 5 bases, with 13 bases between. The length of the CDR3 is 15 residues. CDR3 protein: CASSADKVRANVLTF. The part of the CDR3 DNA that was read is TGTGCCAGTAGTGCCGACAAGGTTCGGGCCAACGTC.

The table lists this clone with many counts. The read ends 3 residues before the CDR3 terminus; that terminus is restored from the germline J gene. The rearrangement joins TRBV19 to TRBJ2-7; 9 nucleotides match TRBD1. This CDR3 spans 15 amino acids. The J segment lost 2 bases and the V segment lost 1 base, leaving 3 bases of the junction unmatched. CDR1 and CDR2 from the germline V gene are LNHDA and SQIVND (reference sequence). CDR3 DNA (partial): TGTGCCAGTAGTATAGGGACAGGGGTGCCCTACGAG. Translated: CASSIGTGVPYE. The entire CDR3 sequence reads CASSIGTGVPYEQYF.

This clone was seen ten or more times. The read terminates 3 residues ahead of where the CDR3 ends, so the germline J gene completes it. This chain connects TRBV20-1 to TRBJ2-3; 8 bases match TRBD2. J gave up 4 bases and V 2 bases, and 14 bases lay outside the gene matches. Germline loops: CDR1 DFQATT, CDR2 SNEGSKA (reference sequence). CDR3 length equals 17 residues. Partial CDR3 DNA: TGCAGTGCTAGAAGGGGGAGGGGGACTAGTCCCGCAGATACG. It yields the protein CSARRGRGTSPADT. The full CDR3 protein is CSARRGRGTSPADTQYF.

This clone was recorded many times. The covered CDR3 bases are TGCGCCAGCAGCTTGGATTTGGCCTTTGAG. As protein: CASSLDLAFE. The complete CDR3 protein is CASSLDLAFEQFF. The rearrangement uses TRBV5-1 and TRBJ2-1; no clear D gene. The read stops 3 residues short of the end of the CDR3; the missing end is completed from the germline J gene. The CDR3 length is 13 residues. Germline CDR1 SGHRS, CDR2 YFSETQ. Trimming cost V 0 bases and J 9 bases, with 10 bases left between them.

This clone was detected ten times or more. The read halts 3 residues ahead of the CDR3 end, with the missing end drawn from the germline J gene. The chain joins TRBV7-3 to TRBJ2-3, with TRBD1 matching 10 bases. Germline CDR1 SGHTA, CDR2 FQGTGA. The ends lost 2 bases at V and 2 bases at J; junction bases unmatched: 4. The CDR3 totals 16 residues. The CDR3 protein is CASSLLGTGATDTQYF. CDR3 bases read: TGTGCCAGCAGCTTACTGGGGACAGGGGCCACAGATACG.

This clone was observed at least ten times. From the germline J gene comes the end of the CDR3, since the read stops 3 residues before it. V and J are TRBV4-1 and TRBJ2-7, with D maybe TRBD1 (6 bases). V gave up 1 base and J gave up 5 bases, with 15 bases separating them. The CDR3 is made up of 15 amino acids. The V gene's germline CDR1 is MGHRA and CDR2 YSYEKL. Partial CDR3 DNA: TGCGCCAGCAGCCAAGCGCACAGGGATGGAAACGAG. This encodes CASSQAHRDGNE. The whole CDR3 sequence is CASSQAHRDGNEQYF.

This clone has ten or more counts. The sequence runs out 3 residues before the end of the CDR3; the remainder is reconstructed from the germline J gene. The chain uses TRBV7-9 and TRBJ2-2; 10 nucleotides align to TRBD2. Per the germline V gene, CDR1 is SEHNR and CDR2 is FQNEAQ (reference sequence). With 7 bases clipped from V and 6 bases from J, the junction kept 8 bases outside the gene matches. The CDR3 runs to 15 residues. The CDR3 bases that were read are TGTGCCAGCACCCTTCCCGGGACTAGCGCCGGGGAG. Its translation is CASTLPGTSAGE. The full CDR3 reads CASTLPGTSAGELFF.

This clone came up a few times. The read stops 3 residues short of the end of the CDR3; the missing end is completed from the germline J gene. This chain links TRBV19 with TRBJ1-2, with D hard to call. CDR1 and CDR2 (germline): LNHDA, SQIVND (reference sequence). The CDR3 is 16 residues long. The part of the CDR3 DNA that was read is TGTGCCAGTAGCAAATCGTCCGGATACGTAGCCTACGAC. It translates to CASSKSSGYVAYD. The whole CDR3 is CASSKSSGYVAYDYTF.

This clone was counted at least ten times. The read ends 3 residues before the CDR3 terminus; that terminus is restored from the germline J gene. This chain joins TRBV27 and TRBJ2-1, with a possible D match to TRBD1 (7 bases). The CDR3 extends over 15 amino acids. Trimming took off 5 bases at V and 1 base at J, with 12 bases between the two ends. Germline V CDR1 and CDR2: MNHEY, SMNVEV (reference sequence). The CDR3 DNA, read in part, is TGTGCCAGCAGTCCAGGGGGGAGTTCCTACAATGAG. Amino acids: CASSPGGSSYNE. The full CDR3 is CASSPGGSSYNEQFF.